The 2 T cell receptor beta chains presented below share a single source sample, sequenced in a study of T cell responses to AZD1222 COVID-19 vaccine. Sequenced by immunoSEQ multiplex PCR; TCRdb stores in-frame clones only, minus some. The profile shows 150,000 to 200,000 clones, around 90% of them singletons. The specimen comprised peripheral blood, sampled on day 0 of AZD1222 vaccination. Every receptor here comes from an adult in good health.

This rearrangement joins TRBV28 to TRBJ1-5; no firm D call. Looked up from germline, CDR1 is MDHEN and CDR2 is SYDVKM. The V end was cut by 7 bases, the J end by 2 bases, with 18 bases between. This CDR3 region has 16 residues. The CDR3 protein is CASNTNRRGGNQPQHF. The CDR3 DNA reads TGTGCCAGCAACACAAACCGGAGAGGTGGCAATCAGCCCCAGCATTTT. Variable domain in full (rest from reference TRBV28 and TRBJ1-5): DVKVTQSSRYLVKRTGEKVFLECVQDMDHENMFWYRQDPGLGLRLIYFSYDVKMKEKGDIPEGYSVSREKKERFSLILESASTNQTSMYLCASNTNRRGGNQPQHFGDGTRLSIL.

The CDR3 DNA reads as TGTGCCAGCAGTTTCAGTTGGGACAGGGGGCACGAGACCCAGTACTTC. It codes for CASSFSWDRGHETQYF. This chain joins TRBV28 and TRBJ2-5; 12 nucleotides align to TRBD1. The V gene's germline CDR1 is MDHEN and CDR2 SYDVKM. CDR3 size: 16 residues. J lost 5 bases, V lost 3 bases, and 7 bases had no gene match.